This TCR beta chain was sequenced during a study of cytomegalovirus exposure and HLA in healthy donors. Study results and caveats: A prior analysis recorded that most TCR beta V segments were productive about 90% or about 30% of the time. The classifier was said to identify cytomegalovirus status with high specificity and sensitivity. Information on immune exposure was restricted to one variable (CMV serostatus).

Germline CDR1 is SGHVS and CDR2 is FNYEAQ. The CDR3 totals 18 residues. To note about this clone: Its specificity is not known. One end of the junction fails to match germline, which may point to a read error.

The PCR employed 60 Vbeta primers together with 13 Jbeta primers. TCRdb's table, derived via immunoSEQ multiplex PCR, lists solely in-frame clones and lacks some. Seen here are some 200,000 clones, roughly 80% observed once, and the top ten hold 2.5% to 3.5%. This receptor was taken from a female donor in good health and CMV-seronegative. The rearrangement links TRBV7-6 to TRBJ1-2; TRBD1 matches 7 bases. Sequencing was carried out using PBMCs. CDR3 nucleotide sequence: TGTGCCAGCAGCAAAATTAACAGGGGAGTATGGACTAACTGTGGCTACACCTTC. It yields the protein CASSKINRGVWTNCGYTF. The variable domain in full, completed from reference TRBV7-6 and TRBJ1-2, reads GAGVSQSPRYKVTKRGQDVALRCDPISGHVSLYWYRQALGQGPEFLTYFNYEAQQDKSGLPNDRFSAERPEGSISTLTIQRTEQRDSAMYRCASSKINRGVWTNCGYTFGSGTRLTVV.